In this sample, the clone carrying this TCR beta chain turned up a few times. As yet, its antigen is unknown. These data come from a study of memory CD4+ T cells and cytomegalovirus serostatus. In the study's own analysis: Out-of-frame sequences were removed, leaving roughly 2,200,000 distinct TCRbeta sequences. Using immunoSEQ multiplex PCR, the repertoire was profiled, and TCRdb retains in-frame clones only, with some absent. The V and J calls and the clone size are those of that table, but D and trimming were determined from the DNA. The table has around 50,000 clones, about 74% seen once. The sort gate was single viable CD3+CD4+CD8-CD45RO+ cells for memory CD4+ T cells. Trimming removed 2 bases at V and 5 bases at J, with 13 bases between. The CDR3 is 15 amino acids. Germline lookup yields CDR1 SGHRS and CDR2 YFSETQ. Study-level findings and limits: Each of 55 to 80 CMV-associated TCRbeta sequences occurred in one to five individuals.

The J gene is TRBJ2-2, the V gene TRBV5-1; maybe TRBD1 (6 bases). Sequencing was done on a sample of memory CD4+ T cells from blood. This TCR was sampled from an adult in good health and CMV-seropositive. CDR3 in DNA: TGCGCCAGCAGCTTAGGGCTGAGGGGGACCGGGGAGCTGTTTTTT. Translated: CASSLGLRGTGELFF.